The 29 T cell receptor beta chains reported below all come from one sample, sequenced in a study of cytomegalovirus exposure and HLA in healthy donors. Generated by immunoSEQ multiplex PCR, the TCRdb table keeps only in-frame clones and is missing some. The table includes 150,000 or so clones, 85% to 90% detected once. The sequenced sample was PBMCs. These receptors were obtained from a woman aged 18-30 years in good health and CMV-seropositive.

The CDR3 loop is CASSYSGGQYF. CDR3 coding DNA: TGTGCCAGCAGCTACTCCGGGGGGCAGTACTTC. The chain joins TRBV6-1 to TRBJ2-7; D is perhaps TRBD2 (6 bases). CDR1 is MNHNS, CDR2 SASEGT, per germline. Trimming removed 6 bases at V and 9 bases at J, with 12 bases between. CDR3 length: 11 residues.

The chain links TRBV19 to TRBJ1-5, with 7 bases lining up with TRBD1. The CDR3 loop spans 15 amino acids. Trimming cost V 2 bases and J 9 bases; bases outside gene matches: 10. The germline gives CDR1 LNHDA, CDR2 SQIVND (reference sequence). The CDR3 is CASSIREGAAWPQHF. The CDR3 coding sequence is TGTGCCAGTAGTATACGGGAGGGGGCGGCGTGGCCCCAGCATTTT.

This chain connects TRBV2 to TRBJ1-2; TRBD1 matches at 8 bases. The CDR3 consists of 12 residues. The germline gives CDR1 SNHLY, CDR2 FYNNEI. Unmatched junction bases numbered 5, after V lost 3 bases and J lost 11 bases. The CDR3 DNA follows: TGTGCCAGCAGTGACAGGGGGCCTAGGTACACCTTC. Translating it yields CASSDRGPRYTF.

The chain couples TRBV28 to TRBJ1-1; unclear D gene. Germline CDR1 is MDHEN and CDR2 is SYDVKM. V dropped 7 bases and J dropped 1 base, with 16 bases sitting between them. The length of the CDR3 is 15 residues. The CDR3 DNA reads TGTGCCAGCACCCCCCACCGGGTCTCGAACACTGAAGCTTTCTTT. This gives the protein CASTPHRVSNTEAFF.

The chain has TRBV29-1 and TRBJ2-7, with TRBD2 matching over 8 bases. This CDR3 is built from 14 residues. The J segment lost 1 base and the V segment lost 7 bases, leaving 9 bases of the junction unmatched. Germline V gene sequence: CDR1 SQVTM, CDR2 ANQGSEA. CDR3 residues: CSATYSGKSYEQYF. CDR3 sequence (DNA): TGCAGCGCTACTTATAGCGGGAAGTCCTACGAGCAGTACTTC.

This sequence joins TRBV29-1 and TRBJ2-4; maybe TRBD1 (7 bases). Germline V gene data show CDR1 as SQVTM and CDR2 as ANQGSEA. The V and J ends lost 6 bases and 9 bases respectively, with 18 bases between them. The CDR3 length is 13 residues. CDR3 bases: TGCAGCGTCGCCCAGGGGGGAGGTGGCATTCAGTACTTC. Its protein is CSVAQGGGGIQYF.

This chain uses TRBV10-2 with TRBJ2-7; maybe TRBD2 (5 bases). The V and J ends lost 7 bases and 0 bases respectively, with 10 bases between them. Germline V CDR1 and CDR2: WSHSY, SAAADI. The CDR3 runs to 13 residues. The CDR3 region has the DNA TGCGCCAGCACGGGGATTTCCTCCTACGAGCAGTACTTC. Its protein product is CASTGISSYEQYF.

This rearrangement joins TRBV6-6 to TRBJ2-7; perhaps TRBD1 as D (5 bases). Germline V gene sequence: CDR1 MNHNY, CDR2 SVGAGI (reference sequence). V shed 4 bases and J shed 0 bases, with 13 bases lying between them. The CDR3 is made up of 15 amino acids. This CDR3 reads CASSSQGPYSYEQYF. In DNA, the CDR3 is TGTGCCAGCAGTTCGCAGGGCCCTTACTCCTACGAGCAGTACTTC.

The CDR3 reads CASSQMGLAVSKNIQYF. The DNA of the CDR3 is TGTGCCAGCAGCCAAATGGGACTAGCGGTGTCCAAAAACATTCAGTACTTC. The rearrangement uses TRBV14 and TRBJ2-4, with 11 nucleotides matching TRBD2. This CDR3 comprises 17 residues. Germline V gene lookup returns CDR1 SGHDN and CDR2 FVKESK. V lost 2 bases, J lost 2 bases, and 5 bases stayed unmatched.

The chain is built from TRBV9 and TRBJ1-3; D is uncertain. Per the germline V gene, CDR1 is SGDLS and CDR2 is YYNGEE. Trimming shortened V by 4 bases and J by 2 bases, and 16 bases separated the two germline ends. The CDR3 totals 16 residues. CDR3 DNA sequence: TGTGCCAGCAGCATGGGTAAGGCGGAACCTGGAAACACCATATATTTT. Amino acid sequence: CASSMGKAEPGNTIYF.

This chain uses TRBV5-8 with TRBJ2-7, with TRBD2 matching over 9 bases. V was clipped by 3 bases and J by 12 bases; unmatched bases: 13. The CDR3 is 14 amino acids. Looked up from germline, CDR1 is SGHTS and CDR2 is YDEGEE. In DNA form, the CDR3 reads TGTGCCAGCAGCTCACCCGGACTAGCGCCCCTCCTGTACTTC. Its protein product is CASSSPGLAPLLYF.

The rearrangement joins TRBV7-6 to TRBJ2-1, with TRBD2 matching 8 bases. Germline lookup yields CDR1 SGHVS and CDR2 FNYEAQ. The CDR3 is 15 amino acids. V was clipped by 0 bases and J by 4 bases; unmatched bases: 2. CDR3 in DNA: TGTGCCAGCAGCTTAGCTAGCGGGGCATACAATGAGCAGTTCTTC. Translated: CASSLASGAYNEQFF.

CDR3 in DNA: TGTGCCAGCCGGGAGGGAGCGGGTTTCTTAGATACGCAGTATTTT. This codes for CASREGAGFLDTQYF. The chain recombines TRBV2 with TRBJ2-3; the match to TRBD2 covers 8 bases. The V gene end was trimmed by 8 bases and the J gene end by 5 bases; junction bases not matched to a gene: 12. This CDR3 region has 15 residues. Germline V CDR1 and CDR2: SNHLY, FYNNEI. The full variable domain, in which reference TRBV2 and TRBJ2-3 provide the parts outside the CDR3, is EPEVTQTPSHQVTQMGQEVILRCVPISNHLYFYWYRQILGQKVEFLVSFYNNEISEKSEIFDDQFSVERPDGSNFTLKIRSTKLEDSAMYFCASREGAGFLDTQYFGPGTRLTVL.

The chain uses TRBV7-8 and TRBJ2-6; D uncertain. Per the germline V gene, CDR1 is SGHVS and CDR2 is FQNEAQ. With 6 bases removed from V and 9 bases from J, the gap between germline ends came to 12 bases. This CDR3 is built from 13 residues. The CDR3 DNA reads as TGTGCCAGCAGTCTTACAGATTACAACGTCCTGACTTTC. Amino acid sequence: CASSLTDYNVLTF.

V gene TRBV15 combines with J gene TRBJ2-1; 9 nucleotides align to TRBD2. The germline gives CDR1 LNHNV, CDR2 YYDKDF (reference sequence). The CDR3 has 15 residues. Losses at the gene ends were 1 base for V and 9 bases for J; bases not matched to a gene: 7. The CDR3 DNA follows: TGTGCCACCAGCAGAGCGTTAGCGGGAGTCAGTGAGCAGTTCTTC. Protein: CATSRALAGVSEQFF.

This clone was seen a single time. The chain couples TRBV6-1 to TRBJ2-1; 14 nucleotides line up with TRBD2. The CDR3 contains 18 residues. The V gene end was trimmed by 2 bases and the J gene end by 8 bases; junction bases not matched to a gene: 11. CDR1 MNHNS and CDR2 SASEGT come from the germline V gene. Here the CDR3 reads CASSEWGLAGVLSDEQFF. CDR3 sequence (DNA): TGTGCCAGCAGTGAATGGGGACTAGCGGGAGTATTGAGCGATGAGCAGTTCTTC.

V usage is TRBV5-4 and J usage is TRBJ2-7, with TRBD1 matching 8 bases. This CDR3 contains 16 residues. J was trimmed by 3 bases and V by 3 bases; bases with no gene match: 11. The germline V gene encodes CDR1 SGHNT and CDR2 YYREEE (reference sequence). DNA for the CDR3: TGTGCCAGCAGCTCTGCCCGACAGGGGCTTAACTACGAGCAGTACTTC. Protein product: CASSSARQGLNYEQYF.

The chain employs TRBV5-1 and TRBJ2-1; 7 nucleotides line up with TRBD2. CDR1 is SGHRS, CDR2 YFSETQ, per germline. The V gene end was trimmed by 0 bases and the J gene end by 8 bases; junction bases not matched to a gene: 8. The CDR3 length is 15 residues. CDR3 sequence (DNA): TGCGCCAGCAGCTTGGAATGGACTAGTCAGCATGAGCAGTTCTTC. It translates to CASSLEWTSQHEQFF.

The V call is TRBV30, the J call TRBJ2-7, with 12 bases that match TRBD2. V was pared by 1 base and J by 2 bases, with 3 bases of the junction left unmatched. CDR3 size: 15 residues. The V gene's germline CDR1 is GTSNPN and CDR2 SVGIG (reference sequence). The chain's CDR3 is CAWSGGLAGTYEQYF. The DNA of the CDR3 is TGTGCCTGGAGTGGAGGACTAGCGGGGACCTACGAGCAGTACTTC.

CDR3 loop: CSVERTGSYEQYF. The CDR3 DNA follows: TGCAGCGTTGAAAGGACAGGCTCCTACGAGCAGTACTTC. This sequence joins TRBV29-1 and TRBJ2-7; TRBD1 agrees at 7 bases. CDR3 length: 13 amino acids. The J segment lost 0 bases and the V segment lost 2 bases, leaving 1 base of the junction unmatched. Germline CDR1 is SQVTM and CDR2 is ANQGSEA.

The rearrangement links TRBV14 to TRBJ2-7, with TRBD2 as a possible D gene (6 bases). Germline-derived CDR1 and CDR2 are SGHDN and FVKESK. This CDR3 comprises 13 residues. V was pared by 4 bases and J by 7 bases, with 14 bases between. CDR3 DNA sequence: TGTGCCAGCAGCCGCACCCACCGGGGGGAGCAGTACTTC. It translates to CASSRTHRGEQYF. The complete variable domain, with remaining parts taken from reference TRBV14 and TRBJ2-7, reads EAGVTQFPSHSVIEKGQTVTLRCDPISGHDNLYWYRRVMGKEIKFLLHFVKESKQDESGMPNNRFLAERTGGTYSTLKVQPAELEDSGVYFCASSRTHRGEQYFGPGTRLTVT.

The chain joins TRBV9 to TRBJ2-1; TRBD2 matches 10 bases. V trimming: 3 bases; J trimming: 3 bases; junction bases outside the gene matches: 3. Germline CDR1 is SGDLS and CDR2 is YYNGEE. This CDR3 contains 15 residues. CDR3 amino acids: CASSATSGNYNEQFF. CDR3 coding DNA: TGTGCCAGCAGCGCCACTAGCGGGAACTACAATGAGCAGTTCTTC.

The chain carries TRBV13 and TRBJ2-3, with D perhaps TRBD2 (6 bases). The CDR3 is 16 residues long. The V gene's germline CDR1 is PRHDT and CDR2 FYEKMQ (reference sequence). V was trimmed by 2 bases and J by 0 bases, leaving 12 bases between them. Here the CDR3 DNA reads TGTGCCAGCAGCTTATACGAGGGGACTAGCACAGATACGCAGTATTTT. It translates to CASSLYEGTSTDTQYF.

CDR3 in DNA: TGTGCCAGCAGCTCCGCCGCCTTTGCGGGACGTATTTACAATGAGCAGTTCTTC. Its translation is CASSSAAFAGRIYNEQFF. V is TRBV11-3 and J is TRBJ2-1; a weak D match, TRBD2 (6 bases). Germline V gives CDR1 SGHNT, CDR2 YENEEA. Deletions cut 4 bases from V and 4 bases from J, with 23 bases between. This CDR3 region has 18 residues.

This chain uses TRBV11-3 with TRBJ2-3, with TRBD1 matching 9 bases. V was clipped by 5 bases and J by 5 bases; unmatched bases: 11. The CDR3 covers 16 residues. The germline CDR1 and CDR2 sequences are SGHNT and YENEEA. CDR3 in DNA: TGTGCCAGCAGCGTCACCCGGACAGGGGCGGGAGATACGCAGTATTTT. Its translation: CASSVTRTGAGDTQYF.

CDR3 sequence: CAWSSLAGATDTQYF. The CDR3, as DNA: TGTGCCTGGAGTTCGCTAGCGGGAGCGACAGATACGCAGTATTTT. V is TRBV30 and J is TRBJ2-3; 10 nucleotides match TRBD2. V shed 2 bases and J 3 bases; nucleotides not matched to a gene: 5. Germline V gene lookup returns CDR1 GTSNPN and CDR2 SVGIG (reference sequence). This CDR3 is built from 15 residues. The whole variable domain, remainder taken from reference TRBV30 and TRBJ2-3, is SQTIHQWPATLVQPVGSPLSLECTVEGTSNPNLYWYRQAAGRGLQLLFYSVGIGQISSEVPQNLSASRPQDRQFILSSKKLLLSDSGFYLCAWSSLAGATDTQYFGPGTRLTVL.

The chain has TRBV10-3 and TRBJ2-2; tentative D call: TRBD2 (6 bases). The germline V gene has CDR1 ENHRY and CDR2 SYGVKD. V lost 6 bases and J 3 bases, leaving 8 bases between the germline ends. This CDR3 is 13 amino acids long. The CDR3 here is CAIRGLHTGELFF. CDR3 DNA sequence: TGTGCCATCAGGGGACTCCACACCGGGGAGCTGTTTTTT.

The chain combines TRBV6-5 with TRBJ2-7; 10 positions match TRBD1. Unmatched junction bases numbered 2, after V lost 5 bases and J lost 1 base. The CDR3 runs to 14 residues. The germline CDR1 and CDR2 sequences are MNHEY and SVGAGI. CDR3: CASSEDRGSYEQYF. In DNA, the CDR3 is TGTGCCAGCAGTGAGGACAGGGGGTCCTACGAGCAGTACTTC.

The V gene is TRBV6-5, the J gene TRBJ2-3; D is uncertain. Per the germline V gene, CDR1 is MNHEY and CDR2 is SVGAGI. V was shortened by 6 bases and J by 2 bases, with 15 bases between the two germline ends. The CDR3 consists of 15 residues. In DNA form, the CDR3 reads TGTGCCAGCAGGCGCCTCTTTACCATCACAGATACGCAGTATTTT. It codes for CASRRLFTITDTQYF.